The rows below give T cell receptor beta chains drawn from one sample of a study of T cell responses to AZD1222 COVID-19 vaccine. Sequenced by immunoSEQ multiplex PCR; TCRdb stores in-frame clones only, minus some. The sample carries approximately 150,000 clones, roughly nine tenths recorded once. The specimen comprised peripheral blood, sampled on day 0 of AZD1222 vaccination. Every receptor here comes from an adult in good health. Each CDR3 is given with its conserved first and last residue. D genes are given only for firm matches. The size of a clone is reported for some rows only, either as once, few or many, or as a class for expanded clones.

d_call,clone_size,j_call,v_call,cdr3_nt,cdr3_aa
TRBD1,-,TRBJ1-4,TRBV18,TGTGCCAGCTCACCCCCTCGACAGGGGGCCGGAACTAATGAAAAACTGTTTTTT,CASSPPRQGAGTNEKLFF
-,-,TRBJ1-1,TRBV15,TGTGCCACCAGCAGAGACCAACTCTGGAACACTGAAGCTTTCTTT,CATSRDQLWNTEAFF
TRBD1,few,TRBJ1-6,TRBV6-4,TGTGCCAGCAGTGCCCTCGGACAGGGAAATAATTCACCCCTCCACTTT,CASSALGQGNNSPLHF
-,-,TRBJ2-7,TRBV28,TGTGCCAGCAGTACCTATTACGAGCAGTACTTC,CASSTYYEQYF
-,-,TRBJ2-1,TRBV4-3,TGCGCCAGCAGCCAAGAAAAGGTCCCTCGGAATGAGCAGTTCTTC,CASSQEKVPRNEQFF
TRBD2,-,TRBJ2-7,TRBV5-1,TGCGCCAGCAGCTTGTGGAGCGGGGGAGCCTCCTACGAGCAGTACTTC,CASSLWSGGASYEQYF
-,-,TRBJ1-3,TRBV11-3,TGTGCCAGCAGCTTGACAGATTATGGAAACACCATATATTTT,CASSLTDYGNTIYF
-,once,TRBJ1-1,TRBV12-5,TGTGCTAGTGGCCCCGGATGGACTGAAGCTTTCTTT,CASGPGWTEAFF
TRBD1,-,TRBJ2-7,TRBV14,TGTGCCAGCAGCCAAGACAGGGGGCTTGAGCAGTACTTC,CASSQDRGLEQYF
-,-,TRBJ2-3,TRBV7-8,TGTGCCAGCAATGGCCCGGGTAGCACAGATACGCAGTATTTT,CASNGPGSTDTQYF
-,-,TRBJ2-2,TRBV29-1,TGCAGCGTGGGGCGGCAGGGGCTCGCCGGGGAGCTGTTTTTT,CSVGRQGLAGELFF